This T cell receptor (beta chain) was obtained from a study of tumor-infiltrating lymphocytes in oesophageal squamous cell carcinoma (dated by TCRdb to the mid-2010s). This clonotype was picked up many times. What antigen it recognizes has not been identified. No base qualities exist here, and no much larger clone lies one base off it. Libraries came from PCR. TCRdb lists the instrument as Illumina HiSeq 2000. The raw public reads went through TCRdb reprocessing: fastp at Q25, MiXCR clone calling, in-frame beta chains kept. Each entry is one CDR3 protein sequence, shown with its most common DNA and genes. Counted in this sample were approximately 18,000 distinct CDR3 sequences; under 50% of them appeared once. 6.8% of the sample comes from the top ten. The sequenced sample was blood. This receptor was taken from a male donor with esophageal squamous cell carcinoma.

The CDR3 here reads CASTDLADYTGELFF. DNA sequence: TGTGCCAGTACGGACCTGGCGGACTACACCGGGGAGCTGTTTTTT. Here the chain combines TRBV19 and TRBJ2-2; TRBD2 is perhaps the D gene, given 5 matching bases. CDR1 LNHDA and CDR2 SQIVND are derived from the germline V gene (reference sequence). V is pared back by 7 bases and J by 3 bases, with 15 bases lying between the germline termini. The CDR3 contains 15 residues, cysteine and phenylalanine counted. The entry retains the CDR3 DNA only, 45 bases that are in frame from base 1. Where the CDR3 stops, the reference TRBV19 and TRBJ2-2 genes take over; the full variable domain is DGGITQSPKYLFRKEGQNVTLSCEQNLNHDAMYWYRQDPGQGLRLIYYSQIVNDFQKGDIAEGYSVSREKKESFPLTVTSAQKNPTAFYLCASTDLADYTGELFFGEGSRLTVL.